This TCR beta chain was sequenced in a study of blood T cell repertoires in COVID-19. Study in general: The United States, Italy and Spain were the sources of the acute and convalescent COVID-19 samples. Sample material is recorded as cDNA or gDNA derived from T cells, B-cell-depleted T cells, or PBMCs.

V dropped 6 bases and J dropped 4 bases, with 12 bases sitting between them. The CDR3 consists of 14 residues. Germline CDR1 is MNHNY and CDR2 is SVGAGI (reference sequence). Authors' data handling: Scientists estimated how many nucleated cells there were by amplifying reference gene primers. TCRdb's copy holds only in-frame clones and misses some; the assay was immunoSEQ multiplex PCR. That table furnishes V, J and clone size, whereas the DNA furnished D and trimming. The sample has 100,000 to 150,000 clones; approximately 82% are singletons. The origin of this receptor is a woman aged 50 to 65 with acute or convalescent COVID-19. The sample comprised peripheral blood. The chain is built from TRBV6-6 and TRBJ2-2; perhaps TRBD1 as D (6 bases). CDR3: CASSKIRGTGELFF. The CDR3 region has the DNA TGTGCCAGCAGCAAAATCAGGGGCACCGGGGAGCTGTTTTTT.